This entry lists 16 T cell receptor beta chains sequenced from one sample in a study of T cells after yellow fever vaccination. MiXCR was run by TCRdb on the 5' RACE reads, yielding one entry per CDR3 protein. Found here are about 370,000 distinct CDR3 sequences, 9.5% to 13% of them singletons; the top ten hold around 19%. Sample: PBMCs, taken on the day of the first yellow fever vaccination. The receptors were gathered from a man in his late teens or twenties who received the YFV17D yellow fever vaccine.

This clonotype was seen many times. CDR3 bases: TGTGCCAGCAGTCCTCTGGAGGGTAGATACTTCGTTACCGGGGAGCTGTTTTTT. Its translation is CASSPLEGRYFVTGELFF. The chain combines TRBV6-1 with TRBJ2-2; possibly TRBD2 for D (6 bases). CDR1 MNHNS and CDR2 SASEGT come from the germline V gene. CDR3 length: 18 amino acids. Trimming removed 5 bases at V and 5 bases at J, with 24 bases between.

The rearrangement joins TRBV18 to TRBJ2-1, with TRBD2 identical over 7 bases. The CDR3 is 13 amino acids. Germline V gene sequence: CDR1 KGHSH, CDR2 LQKENI. J was trimmed by 6 bases and V by 4 bases; bases with no gene match: 3. The CDR3: CASSQGEGNEQFF. Here the CDR3 DNA reads TGTGCCAGCTCACAAGGGGAGGGCAATGAGCAGTTCTTC.

The chain joins TRBV12-3 or TRBV12-4 to TRBJ1-2; the D gene is possibly TRBD1 (5 bases). The CDR3 extends over 13 amino acids. V dropped 6 bases and J dropped 8 bases, with 16 bases sitting between them. The DNA for the CDR3 is TGTGCCAGCAGCCTGGGGCAGACGGGGGGCTACACCTTC. Translation: CASSLGQTGGYTF.

This chain joins TRBV7-9 and TRBJ2-1, with D uncertain. CDR3 length: 16 residues. V dropped 5 bases and J dropped 10 bases, with 24 bases sitting between them. CDR1 and CDR2 (germline): SEHNR, FQNEAQ (reference sequence). This chain's CDR3 is CASSQIGPRFPEEQFF. The CDR3 coding sequence is TGTGCCAGCAGCCAGATTGGACCGCGTTTTCCTGAGGAGCAGTTCTTC. The complete variable domain, with remaining parts taken from reference TRBV7-9 and TRBJ2-1, reads DTGVSQNPRHKITKRGQNVTFRCDPISEHNRLYWYRQTLGQGPEFLTYFQNEAQLEKSRLLSDRFSAERPKGSFSTLEIQRTEQGDSAMYLCASSQIGPRFPEEQFFGPGTRLTVL.

The rearrangement uses TRBV7-2 and TRBJ1-5; D is ambiguous. V was clipped by 3 bases and J by 2 bases, with 11 bases between them. The CDR3 runs to 15 residues. Germline CDR1 reads SGHTA; CDR2 reads FQGNSA. The CDR3 DNA reads as TGTGCCAGCAGCTTGAGGTTTGGGGGCAATCAGCCCCAGCATTTT. Encoded protein: CASSLRFGGNQPQHF. Based on the CDR3 plus reference TRBV7-2 and TRBJ1-5, the full variable domain is GAGVSQSPSNKVTEKGKDVELRCDPISGHTALYWYRQSLGQGLEFLIYFQGNSAPDKSGLPSDRFSAERTGGSVSTLTIQRTQQEDSAVYLCASSLRFGGNQPQHFGDGTRLSIL.

This clonotype was counted at least ten times. This chain links TRBV15 with TRBJ2-1; 11 bases agree with TRBD1. The J segment lost 6 bases and the V segment lost 3 bases, leaving 4 bases of the junction unmatched. Germline assignment: CDR1 LNHNV and CDR2 YYDKDF (reference sequence). This CDR3 region has 15 residues. CDR3 DNA: TGTGCCACCAGCAGCGGGACAGGGGGTCTCAATGAGCAGTTCTTC. It codes for CATSSGTGGLNEQFF.

This clonotype was found a few times. This rearrangement joins TRBV13 to TRBJ2-7, with D possibly TRBD2 on 6 matching bases. Germline V gene sequence: CDR1 PRHDT, CDR2 FYEKMQ (reference sequence). The CDR3 has 13 amino acids. Trimming pared 4 bases from V and 3 bases from J, leaving 10 bases between. The CDR3 nucleotides are TGTGCCAGCAGCTCAGCGGGCAACTACGAGCAGTACGTC. Amino acid sequence: CASSSAGNYEQYV.

In this sample, this clonotype turned up a few times. The gene calls are TRBV3-1 and TRBJ2-5; weak D call: TRBD2 (6 bases). This CDR3 region has 14 residues. Trimming took off 4 bases at V and 7 bases at J, with 16 bases between the two ends. The germline V gene encodes CDR1 LGHDT and CDR2 YNNKEL (reference sequence). CDR3: CASSPGTDGRTQYF. The DNA for the CDR3 is TGTGCCAGCAGCCCCGGGACTGACGGGAGGACCCAGTACTTC.

This clonotype has at least ten counts. V gene TRBV19 combines with J gene TRBJ1-1; possibly TRBD1 for D (6 bases). V was trimmed by 7 bases and J by 5 bases, leaving 14 bases between them. This CDR3 comprises 13 residues. The germline CDR1 and CDR2 sequences are LNHDA and SQIVND (reference sequence). The DNA for the CDR3 is TGTGCCAGTAAGGAATCCGGGACAACTGAAGCTTTCTTT. Its translation is CASKESGTTEAFF.

The chain employs TRBV12-3 or TRBV12-4 and TRBJ2-2, with D unresolved. This CDR3 is built from 14 residues. V lost 7 bases to trimming and J lost 3 bases, with 12 bases between them. CDR3: CASTPGVYTGELFF. The CDR3, as DNA: TGTGCCAGCACCCCTGGGGTTTACACCGGGGAGCTGTTTTTT.

V is TRBV4-3 and J is TRBJ1-5; no definite D call. V shed 2 bases and J shed 5 bases, with 10 bases lying between them. The CDR3 is made up of 14 amino acids. Germline values: CDR1 LGHNA, CDR2 YSLEER. The CDR3 loop reads CASSQKRSHQPQHF. CDR3 DNA: TGCGCCAGCAGCCAAAAGAGGAGCCATCAGCCCCAGCATTTT.

The J gene is TRBJ2-1, the V gene TRBV28; D not certain. The CDR3 loop spans 16 amino acids. CDR1 MDHEN and CDR2 SYDVKM come from the germline V gene. With 3 bases removed from V and 9 bases from J, the gap between germline ends came to 21 bases. CDR3 amino acids: CASSFFVSSAEVEQFF. The CDR3 DNA reads TGTGCCAGCAGTTTTTTTGTCTCGTCTGCCGAGGTTGAGCAGTTCTTC.

A few counts support this clonotype. The chain uses TRBV12-3 or TRBV12-4 and TRBJ2-1, with 9 bases matching TRBD2. The V gene end was trimmed by 2 bases and the J gene end by 7 bases; junction bases not matched to a gene: 6. This CDR3 spans 15 amino acids. This CDR3 reads CASSLKTSGRNEQFF. The DNA of the CDR3 is TGTGCCAGCAGTTTAAAGACTAGCGGCCGGAATGAGCAGTTCTTC.

This chain uses TRBV18 with TRBJ1-4; D is perhaps TRBD1 (5 bases). Germline loops: CDR1 KGHSH, CDR2 LQKENI. Trimming pared 8 bases from V and 6 bases from J, leaving 13 bases between. The CDR3 extends over 13 amino acids. The CDR3 DNA is TGTGCCAGCACTAGACAGCATGATGAAAAACTGTTTTTT. Encoded protein: CASTRQHDEKLFF.

A few counts support this clonotype. One junction end does not reproduce the germline sequence, and a read error may be involved. This chain uses TRBV11-1 with TRBJ2-1; D ambiguous. CDR3 length: 15 amino acids. Germline assignment: CDR1 SGHAT and CDR2 FQDESV (reference sequence). The CDR3 region has the DNA TGTGCCAGCAACTTATTAGCCGGGTCCTACAATGAGCAGTTCTTC. Translation gives CASNLLAGSYNEQFF.

The rearrangement uses TRBV6-5 and TRBJ1-2; 10 nucleotides agree with TRBD1. Germline V lookup: CDR1 MNHEY, CDR2 SVGAGI. The CDR3 extends over 14 amino acids. The V segment lost 4 bases and the J segment 4 bases; nucleotides outside the gene matches: 3. As DNA, the CDR3 is TGTGCCAGCAGTTTGGACAGGGGGGCCTATGGCTACACCTTC. Translated: CASSLDRGAYGYTF.